This entry lists 27 T cell receptor beta chains sequenced from one sample in a study of blood T cell repertoires in COVID-19. Here immunoSEQ multiplex PCR was the method, and the copy in TCRdb shows in-frame clones only, minus some. Of over 350,000 clones listed, approximately 90% were seen once; the top ten hold about 4.3%. Sequenced: peripheral blood. These receptors originate from a woman younger than 45 with acute or convalescent COVID-19.

V usage is TRBV30 and J usage is TRBJ2-7, with TRBD1 matching over 9 bases. The V segment lost 8 bases and the J segment 4 bases; nucleotides outside the gene matches: 9. The germline gives CDR1 GTSNPN, CDR2 SVGIG (reference sequence). CDR3 length: 13 residues. The CDR3, as DNA: TGTGCCGTGACCGGGACAGGGAGGTACGAGCAGTACTTC. This sequence encodes CAVTGTGRYEQYF.

The chain has TRBV5-4 and TRBJ2-5, with D uncertain. CDR3 length: 15 amino acids. V lost 4 bases to trimming and J lost 2 bases, with 15 bases between them. CDR1 is SGHNT, CDR2 YYREEE, per germline (reference sequence). CDR3 region: CASSLRQDLQETQYF. In DNA form, the CDR3 reads TGTGCCAGCAGCCTACGACAAGATCTACAAGAGACCCAGTACTTC.

The gene calls are TRBV15 and TRBJ2-1, with 10 nucleotides matching TRBD1. The CDR3 extends over 18 amino acids. V trimming: 4 bases; J trimming: 7 bases; junction bases outside the gene matches: 16. CDR1 and CDR2 (germline): LNHNV, YYDKDF (reference sequence). CDR3 residues: CATSITRIDRGRRNEQFF. The CDR3 DNA sequence: TGTGCCACCAGCATAACCCGAATAGACAGGGGGCGGAGGAATGAGCAGTTCTTC. The entire variable domain, with the rest obtained from reference TRBV15 and TRBJ2-1, is as follows: DAMVIQNPRYQVTQFGKPVTLSCSQTLNHNVMYWYQQKSSQAPKLLFHYYDKDFNNEADTPDNFQSRRPNTSFCFLDIRSPGLGDTAMYLCATSITRIDRGRRNEQFFGPGTRLTVL.

The V and J genes are TRBV6-5 and TRBJ2-7; 9 nucleotides match TRBD1. V dropped 5 bases and J dropped 5; count of bases not matched to a gene: 7. CDR1 is MNHEY and CDR2 is SVGAGI in the germline V gene. The length of the CDR3 is 14 residues. In DNA form, the CDR3 reads TGTGCCAGCAGTCCGGGACAGGGTTATCACGAGCAGTACTTC. Protein product: CASSPGQGYHEQYF.

The gene calls are TRBV7-8 and TRBJ2-3; 9 bases map to TRBD2. V gave up 2 bases and J gave up 4 bases; unmatched junction bases: 16. The CDR3 extends over 19 amino acids. In germline, CDR1 is SGHVS, CDR2 FQNEAQ. In DNA, the CDR3 is TGTGCCAGCAGCTTAAGGCTCATTAATAGCGGGGGAAAGGCAGATACGCAGTATTTT. Its protein product is CASSLRLINSGGKADTQYF.

The genes are TRBV24-1 and TRBJ2-3; 10 bases fit TRBD2. This CDR3 spans 16 amino acids. The germline gives CDR1 KGHDR, CDR2 SFDVKD. Losses at the gene ends were 4 bases for V and 5 bases for J; bases not matched to a gene: 8. Here the CDR3 DNA reads TGTGCCACCAGTGACCCAAGCGGGGGGGCGAGAGATACGCAGTATTTT. This translates into CATSDPSGGARDTQYF.

The rearrangement uses TRBV30 and TRBJ1-2; D unresolved. V was shortened by 3 bases and J by 0 bases, with 2 bases between the two germline ends. The CDR3 contains 11 residues. Germline CDR1 and CDR2: GTSNPN and SVGIG (reference sequence). The CDR3 DNA is TGTGCCTGGAGCTCTAACTATGGCTACACCTTC. Translation: CAWSSNYGYTF.

This rearrangement joins TRBV18 to TRBJ2-7, with D maybe TRBD1 (6 bases). CDR1 is KGHSH and CDR2 is LQKENI in the germline V gene. The V gene lost 2 bases and the J gene lost 3 bases, with 11 bases spanning the gap. This CDR3 contains 14 residues. CDR3 amino acids: CASSPNRVGYEQYF. CDR3 in DNA: TGTGCCAGCTCACCAAACAGGGTAGGCTACGAGCAGTACTTC.

The chain employs TRBV7-9 and TRBJ2-7; the D gene is possibly TRBD1 (5 bases). V lost 5 bases and J 1 base, leaving 12 bases between the germline ends. The CDR3 runs to 14 residues. Germline V gene sequence: CDR1 SEHNR, CDR2 FQNEAQ (reference sequence). CDR3 sequence reads: CASSGRALSYEQYF. The CDR3 DNA reads as TGTGCCAGCAGCGGCAGGGCCCTTTCCTACGAGCAGTACTTC.

The table lists this clone with a count of one. The gene calls are TRBV6-5 and TRBJ1-1, with D hard to call. CDR3 length: 15 amino acids. Trimming removed 2 bases at V and 11 bases at J, with 21 bases between. Germline V CDR1 and CDR2: MNHEY, SVGAGI. CDR3 DNA: TGTGCCAGCAGTTACGGAACGACATCCCACCTTGGGGCTTTCTTT. It encodes CASSYGTTSHLGAFF.

This chain joins TRBV15 and TRBJ1-1; D perhaps matches TRBD1 (5 bases). CDR1 is LNHNV and CDR2 is YYDKDF in the germline V gene (reference sequence). The V end was cut by 7 bases, the J end by 3 bases, with 15 bases between. The CDR3 covers 14 residues. CDR3 sequence reads: CATNPTIRDTEAFF. Written as DNA, the CDR3 is TGTGCCACCAATCCGACAATCAGGGACACTGAAGCTTTCTTT. Drawing the rest from reference TRBV15 and TRBJ1-1, the complete variable domain is DAMVIQNPRYQVTQFGKPVTLSCSQTLNHNVMYWYQQKSSQAPKLLFHYYDKDFNNEADTPDNFQSRRPNTSFCFLDIRSPGLGDTAMYLCATNPTIRDTEAFFGQGTRLTVV.

The CDR3 is CASSSASYEQYF. The CDR3, as DNA: TGTGCCAGCAGTTCCGCTAGTTACGAGCAGTACTTC. J is TRBJ2-7 and V is TRBV27, with unresolved D. V shed 4 bases and J shed 4 bases, with 8 bases lying between them. Per the germline V gene, CDR1 is MNHEY and CDR2 is SMNVEV (reference sequence). The CDR3 spans 12 residues.

J is TRBJ1-1 and V is TRBV4-1, with 8 bases matching TRBD1. V shed 4 bases and J 4 bases; nucleotides not matched to a gene: 14. CDR1 is MGHRA, CDR2 YSYEKL, per germline. There are 17 residues in the CDR3. The CDR3: CASSPMAGGMVGTEAFF. DNA of the CDR3: TGCGCCAGCAGCCCAATGGCAGGGGGCATGGTAGGCACTGAAGCTTTCTTT.

The V gene is TRBV4-1, the J gene TRBJ2-5; D ambiguous. The germline gives CDR1 MGHRA, CDR2 YSYEKL. This CDR3 is built from 18 residues. Trimming shortened V by 0 bases and J by 2 bases, and 19 bases separated the two germline ends. The CDR3 nucleotides read TGCGCCAGCAGCCAAGATACGAGTCGGCGGCTCCTGCAAGAGACCCAGTACTTC. Protein product: CASSQDTSRRLLQETQYF.

V usage is TRBV6-5 and J usage is TRBJ1-1; TRBD1 is a possible D gene (6 bases). CDR3 length equals 15 residues. Trimming removed 6 bases at V and 4 bases at J, with 18 bases between. CDR1 and CDR2 (germline): MNHEY, SVGAGI. The CDR3 nucleotides are TGTGCCAGCAGGGCCTATCTGGGGGGGCTCACTGAAGCTTTCTTT. The encoded protein is CASRAYLGGLTEAFF.

This clone was detected only a few times. The gene calls are TRBV19 and TRBJ1-6, with TRBD1 matching 9 bases. Germline loops: CDR1 LNHDA, CDR2 SQIVND (reference sequence). V gave up 6 bases and J gave up 8 bases; unmatched junction bases: 11. This CDR3 spans 16 amino acids. CDR3 sequence reads: CASSTNGWTGDSPLHF. CDR3 coding DNA: TGTGCCAGTAGCACCAACGGGTGGACAGGGGATTCACCCCTCCACTTT.

This chain joins TRBV7-3 and TRBJ2-1, with 11 bases lining up with TRBD2. Per germline, CDR1 SGHTA and CDR2 FQGTGA. CDR3 length equals 12 residues. With 5 bases clipped from V and 15 bases from J, the junction kept 6 bases outside the gene matches. CDR3 nucleotides: TGTGCCAGCAGCCGTAGCGGGGGGGCCTGGTTCTTC. Its protein is CASSRSGGAWFF. Variable domain in full (rest from reference TRBV7-3 and TRBJ2-1): GAGVSQTPSNKVTEKGKYVELRCDPISGHTALYWYRQSLGQGPEFLIYFQGTGAADDSGLPNDRFFAVRPEGSVSTLKIQRTERGDSAVYLCASSRSGGAWFFGPGTRLTVL.

J is TRBJ1-3 and V is TRBV7-9; 7 nucleotides agree with TRBD1. The trim removed 1 base at V and 2 bases at J, leaving 5 bases unmatched. The CDR3 extends over 16 amino acids. The germline V gene has CDR1 SEHNR and CDR2 FQNEAQ (reference sequence). The CDR3 nucleotides read TGTGCCAGCAGCTTAGTGACAGGGTCTACTGGAAACACCATATATTTT. Amino acid sequence: CASSLVTGSTGNTIYF.

The chain uses TRBV30 and TRBJ2-1, with TRBD2 matching over 10 bases. There are 13 residues in the CDR3. V gave up 2 bases and J gave up 8 bases; unmatched junction bases: 3. In germline, CDR1 is GTSNPN, CDR2 SVGIG (reference sequence). CDR3 coding DNA: TGTGCCTGGAGTATCGGACTAGCGGATGAGCAGTTCTTC. This translates into CAWSIGLADEQFF.

This clone was seen only once. The rearrangement joins TRBV7-6 to TRBJ2-7; TRBD2 matches 10 bases. J lost 4 bases, V lost 4 bases, and 7 bases had no gene match. Germline lookup yields CDR1 SGHVS and CDR2 FNYEAQ. CDR3 length: 15 amino acids. CDR3 region: CASSSTSGWVYEQYF. CDR3 DNA sequence: TGTGCCAGCAGCTCGACTAGCGGGTGGGTTTACGAGCAGTACTTC.

The chain links TRBV2 to TRBJ1-1; tentative D call: TRBD1 (6 bases). Germline V lookup: CDR1 SNHLY, CDR2 FYNNEI. The CDR3 contains 14 residues. V was clipped by 6 bases and J by 0 bases, with 11 bases between them. CDR3 in amino acids: CASSQKGVNTEAFF. The DNA for the CDR3 is TGTGCCAGCAGCCAGAAGGGGGTGAACACTGAAGCTTTCTTT.

The J gene is TRBJ2-7, the V gene TRBV7-9, with TRBD1 identical over 9 bases. J lost 1 base, V lost 6 bases, and 7 bases had no gene match. The CDR3 consists of 15 residues. CDR1 SEHNR and CDR2 FQNEAQ come from the germline V gene (reference sequence). The chain's CDR3 is CASSPSGTGSYEQYF. The CDR3, as DNA: TGTGCCAGCAGTCCTTCCGGGACAGGGTCCTACGAGCAGTACTTC.

The chain recombines TRBV19 with TRBJ2-3, with D possibly matching TRBD1 (6 bases). The V and J ends lost 5 bases and 7 bases respectively, with 16 bases between them. Germline assignment: CDR1 LNHDA and CDR2 SQIVND (reference sequence). CDR3 length equals 14 residues. Written as DNA, the CDR3 is TGTGCCAGTAGTGCCCTGCTGGGGGCTTATACGCAGTATTTT. The encoded protein is CASSALLGAYTQYF. Full variable domain (outside the CDR3, taken from reference TRBV19 and TRBJ2-3): DGGITQSPKYLFRKEGQNVTLSCEQNLNHDAMYWYRQDPGQGLRLIYYSQIVNDFQKGDIAEGYSVSREKKESFPLTVTSAQKNPTAFYLCASSALLGAYTQYFGPGTRLTVL.

As concerns this clone: This CDR3 is also generated by other DNA sequences in the sample. The V and J genes are TRBV24-1 and TRBJ2-2; D ambiguous. The CDR3 has 13 amino acids. V lost 1 base and J lost 5, with 4 bases in between. CDR1 is KGHDR and CDR2 is SFDVKD in the germline V gene. For the CDR3, the DNA is TGTGCCACCAGTGATTTTCAGACCGGGGAGCTGTTTTTT. Its translation is CATSDFQTGELFF.

This clone was found once. The chain has TRBV10-3 and TRBJ2-1, with D possibly being TRBD2 (5 bases). Germline V gene lookup returns CDR1 ENHRY and CDR2 SYGVKD. The V gene lost 6 bases and the J gene lost 7 bases, with 16 bases spanning the gap. CDR3 length: 14 amino acids. The CDR3: CAIRPQKGANEQFF. The DNA of the CDR3 is TGTGCCATCAGACCCCAGAAGGGAGCTAATGAGCAGTTCTTC.

V usage is TRBV5-5 and J usage is TRBJ1-1; D is undetermined. The V end lost 1 base, the J end lost 6 bases, and 16 bases lay between the germline ends. The CDR3 has 15 residues. CDR1 is SGHKS and CDR2 is YYEKEE in the germline V gene (reference sequence). Here the CDR3 DNA reads TGTGCCAGCAGCTTGAATTCTTTTTCGTTCCCTGAAGCTTTCTTT. Translating gives CASSLNSFSFPEAFF.

This chain links TRBV3-1 (or the pseudogene TRBV3-2) with TRBJ1-4; 9 nucleotides align to TRBD1. The CDR3 is 17 residues long. Germline CDR1 is LGHDT and CDR2 is YNNKEL (reference sequence). The V and J ends lost 5 bases and 4 bases, in that order; junction bases with no gene match: 11. The CDR3 nucleotides read TGTGCCAGCAGCAAAGGACAGGGGTGGGGTAATAATGAAAAACTGTTTTTT. It yields the protein CASSKGQGWGNNEKLFF.